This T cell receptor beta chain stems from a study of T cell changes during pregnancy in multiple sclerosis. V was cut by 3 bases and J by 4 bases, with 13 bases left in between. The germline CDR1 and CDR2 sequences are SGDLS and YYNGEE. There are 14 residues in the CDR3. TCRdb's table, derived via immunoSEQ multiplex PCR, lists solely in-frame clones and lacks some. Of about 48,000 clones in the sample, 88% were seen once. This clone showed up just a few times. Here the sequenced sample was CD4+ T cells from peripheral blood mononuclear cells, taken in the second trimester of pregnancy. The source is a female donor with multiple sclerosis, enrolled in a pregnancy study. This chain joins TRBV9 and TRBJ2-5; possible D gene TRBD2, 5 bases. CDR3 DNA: TGTGCCAGCAGCGCCCAACATCGGGGAGAGACCCAGTACTTC. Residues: CASSAQHRGETQYF.